A single sample is the source of the 3 T cell receptor beta chains below, sequenced in a study of response to subunit inactivated influenza vaccine. Each CDR3 protein gets one entry after TCRdb re-called the RT-PCR reads with MiXCR. The sample lists 700,000 to 800,000 distinct CDR3 sequences, roughly 18% occurring once. The material was PBMCs from blood, obtained more than 4 days after vaccination. Every receptor here comes from a man aged 50 to 60 who received an inactivated influenza vaccine.

This chain links TRBV10-3 with TRBJ2-7, with 8 positions matching TRBD2. The V and J ends lost 4 bases and 2 bases, in that order; junction bases with no gene match: 10. The germline CDR1 and CDR2 sequences are ENHRY and SYGVKD. The CDR3 covers 16 residues. The CDR3 DNA is TGTGCCATCAGTGCTGGGGTAGCGGGACCTACCTACGAGCAGTACTTC. This gives the protein CAISAGVAGPTYEQYF.

The rearrangement joins TRBV20-1 to TRBJ2-3; 7 bases fit TRBD2. This CDR3 is built from 12 residues. Unmatched junction bases numbered 9, after V lost 6 bases and J lost 9 bases. The germline gives CDR1 DFQATT, CDR2 SNEGSKA (reference sequence). The CDR3 DNA is TGCAGTGCCGACTTAGAGCGGGGAACGCAGTATTTT. This gives the protein CSADLERGTQYF.

This clonotype was picked up many times. The rearrangement links TRBV6-1 to TRBJ2-3, with TRBD1 as a possible D gene (6 bases). The length of the CDR3 is 13 residues. The V end lost 6 bases, the J end lost 3 bases, and 10 bases lay between the germline ends. Germline CDR1 reads MNHNS; CDR2 reads SASEGT. The CDR3 DNA reads as TGTGCCAGCAGGATGGACAGAACAGATACGCAGTATTTT. Its translation is CASRMDRTDTQYF.